This T cell receptor beta chain was obtained from a study of molecular identifiers for immune sequencing clone quantification. TCRdb passed the PCR reads through MiXCR, listing each CDR3 protein once. Seen here are more than 35,000 distinct CDR3 sequences, approximately 19% observed once, and the top ten hold 0.9% to 1.2%. The CDR3 runs to 14 residues. The germline CDR1 and CDR2 sequences are LGHNA and YNFKEQ. J lost 2 bases, V lost 7 bases, and 7 bases had no gene match. Many counts were recorded for this clonotype. Sorting isolated naive CD8 T cells as CD8+CD4-CCR7+CD45RA+ events. Sequencing was performed on naive CD8+ T cells from blood, with Jurkat cell RNA spiked in. Subset indicated: FACS-sorted CD8+CD4-CCR7+CD45RA+ naive T cells. The source is a human donor in good health. Some libraries in this study had Jurkat cell RNA spiked in. The chain is built from TRBV4-2 and TRBJ2-5; 7 bases are shared with TRBD2. CDR3 in amino acids: CASKSRGGQETQYF. The DNA for the CDR3 is TGTGCCAGCAAATCCCGCGGGGGTCAAGAGACCCAGTACTTC.